In this sample, the clone carrying this T cell receptor (beta chain) turned up many times. TCRdb redid the calling of the 5' RACE reads with MiXCR, one entry per CDR3 protein. This sample has approximately 31,000 distinct CDR3 sequences, with over 4% found just once. This specimen comes from a study of neurological immune-mediated disorders. Germline-derived CDR1 and CDR2 are SEHNR and FQNEAQ (reference sequence). V lost 6 bases to trimming and J lost 1 base; unmatched junction nucleotides: 1. The CDR3 has 14 amino acids. The source of this sequence is a man aged 18 to 29 in good health. The rearrangement links TRBV7-9 to TRBJ2-4; 9 bases are a match to TRBD1. The sample comprised PBMCs. The CDR3 is CASSTGGAKNIQYF. The CDR3 nucleotides read TGTGCCAGCAGTACAGGGGGCGCCAAAAACATTCAGTACTTC.